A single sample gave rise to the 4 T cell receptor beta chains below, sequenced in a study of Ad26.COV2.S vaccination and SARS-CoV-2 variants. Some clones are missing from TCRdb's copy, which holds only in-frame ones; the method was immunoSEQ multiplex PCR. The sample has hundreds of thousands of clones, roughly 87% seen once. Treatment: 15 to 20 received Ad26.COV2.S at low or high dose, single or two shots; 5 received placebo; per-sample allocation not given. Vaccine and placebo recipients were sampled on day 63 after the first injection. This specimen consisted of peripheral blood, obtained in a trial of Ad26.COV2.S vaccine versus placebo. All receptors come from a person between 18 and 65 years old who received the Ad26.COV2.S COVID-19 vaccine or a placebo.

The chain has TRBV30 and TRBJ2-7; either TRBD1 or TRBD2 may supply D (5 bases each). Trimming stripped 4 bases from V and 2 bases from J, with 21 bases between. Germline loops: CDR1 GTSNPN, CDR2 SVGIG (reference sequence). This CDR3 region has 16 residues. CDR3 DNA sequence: TGTGCCTGGAAGGTAGCCGGGGCAGGAAGGACCTACGAGCAGTACTTC. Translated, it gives CAWKVAGAGRTYEQYF.

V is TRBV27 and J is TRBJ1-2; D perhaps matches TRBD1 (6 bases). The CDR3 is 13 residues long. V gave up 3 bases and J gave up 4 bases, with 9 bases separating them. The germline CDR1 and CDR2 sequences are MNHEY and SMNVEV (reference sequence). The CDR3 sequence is CASSFTGSYGYTF. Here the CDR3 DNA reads TGTGCCAGCAGTTTCACAGGGAGCTATGGCTACACCTTC.

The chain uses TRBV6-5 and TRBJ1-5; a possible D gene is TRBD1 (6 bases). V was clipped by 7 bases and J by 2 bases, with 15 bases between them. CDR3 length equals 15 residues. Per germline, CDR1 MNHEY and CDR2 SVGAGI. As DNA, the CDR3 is TGTGCCAGCATTAGGGGGGCGTCGGGCAATCAGCCCCAGCATTTT. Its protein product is CASIRGASGNQPQHF.

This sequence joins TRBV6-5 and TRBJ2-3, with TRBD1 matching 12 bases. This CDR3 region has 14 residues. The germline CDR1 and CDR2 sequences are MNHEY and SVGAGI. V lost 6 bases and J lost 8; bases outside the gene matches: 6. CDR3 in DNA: TGTGCCAGCAGCCAGGGACAGGGGGCAGGTACGCAGTATTTT. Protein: CASSQGQGAGTQYF.